This T cell receptor (beta chain) was retrieved from a study of T cell repertoires in cytomegalovirus infection. TCRdb re-called the reads with MiXCR, one entry per CDR3 protein. The sample contains roughly 100,000 distinct CDR3 sequences, 35% to 50% of which appear only once. On this clonotype: As yet, its antigen is unknown.

The CDR3 has 14 amino acids. Trimming cost V 6 bases and J 2 bases, with 11 bases left between them. Looked up from germline, CDR1 is LGHDT and CDR2 is YNNKEL (reference sequence). The sequence derives from a human donor in good health (CMV status not recorded). Some clones in this sample may be carry-over from other donors' samples. Material: CD8+ T cells from cultured PBMCs, obtained from culture after CMV antigen stimulation. This chain connects TRBV3-1 to TRBJ1-5, with TRBD1 as a possible D gene (5 bases). Here the CDR3 reads CASSPVQGNQPQHF. CDR3 sequence (DNA): TGTGCCAGCAGTCCTGTACAGGGCAATCAGCCCCAGCATTTT.